This paragraph reports one TCR beta chain. The CDR3 covers 14 residues. CDR1 is MDHEN and CDR2 is SYDVKM in the germline V gene. V dropped 6 bases and J dropped 9; count of bases not matched to a gene: 8. This entry belongs to a study of cytomegalovirus exposure and HLA in healthy donors. Primers included in the PCR were 60 Vbeta and 13 Jbeta primers. Clones were sequenced by immunoSEQ multiplex PCR, and TCRdb holds only the in-frame ones, with some missing. Its table lists some 72,000 clones. The donors comprised healthy bone marrow donors. J is TRBJ1-6 and V is TRBV28; 7 bases fit TRBD1. This receptor was identified in a man aged 25-45 years in good health and CMV-seronegative. Sample: PBMCs. CDR3 bases: TGTGCCAGCAGACAGGGGATGCTAGGTTCACCCCTCCACTTT. Its protein product is CASRQGMLGSPLHF.